This T cell receptor (beta chain) was observed in a study of patients and donors after allogeneic stem cell transplantation (dated by TCRdb to the early 2020s). V loses 0 bases at its end and J loses 1 base; junction bases beyond the gene matches: 5. CDR1 and CDR2 are drawn from the germline V gene: SGHTS, YDEGEE. Reading from cysteine to phenylalanine, the CDR3 counts 16 amino acids. CDR3 DNA only is kept here, 48 bases in frame from base 1. This clonotype was found many times. There is no known antigen for this receptor. Base quality data are lacking; no much larger clone is found one base away. Receptor amplification or capture employed RT-PCR. The data were produced on a NextSeq 550. TCRdb passed the public sequencing reads through fastp at Q25 and MiXCR, retaining productive beta sequences. When rows share a CDR3 protein, they turn into one entry using the most common DNA and genes. The sample table holds approximately 90,000 distinct CDR3 sequences, of which approximately 5% were seen once. The ten top clones hold 2.6% of the sample.

The receptor chain draws on TRBV5-8 and TRBJ1-1, with 8 central nucleotides matching TRBD1. The sequencing sample was made of blood, either unsorted or a sorted T cell fraction (not recorded which). This receptor was identified in a human donor who was either an allogeneic HSCT recipient or a stem cell or donor lymphocyte infusion donor (not recorded which). It is not recorded whose cells these are; they may come from a transplant donor. The DNA is TGTGCCAGCAGCTTGGGACAGGGGACGAGGAACACTGAAGCTTTCTTT. This encodes CASSLGQGTRNTEAFF.